One sample yielded the 9 T cell receptor beta chains listed below, sequenced in a study of beta chain features in type 1 diabetes. Sequencing targeted expressed TCRB transcripts, as all isolated RNA had been reverse transcribed. The table came from immunoSEQ multiplex PCR; TCRdb's copy has only in-frame clones and leaves some out. The table has some 230,000 clones, more than 9% seen once. Sequenced sample: naive CD4+ T cells from blood. These TCRs come from a woman aged 18-30 years in good health.

The rearrangement links TRBV30 to TRBJ2-3; 9 bases line up with TRBD2. Per germline, CDR1 GTSNPN and CDR2 SVGIG (reference sequence). The CDR3 spans 16 residues. With 4 bases clipped from V and 4 bases from J, the junction kept 12 bases outside the gene matches. In nucleotides, the CDR3 is TGTGCCTGGAATCATAGCGGGAGAGCTCGGGCAGATACGCAGTATTTT. This sequence encodes CAWNHSGRARADTQYF.

A few counts support this clone. The chain has TRBV2 and TRBJ2-2; the D gene is possibly TRBD1 (5 bases). Germline CDR1 is SNHLY and CDR2 is FYNNEI. V lost 8 bases to trimming and J lost 6 bases, with 16 bases between them. The CDR3 loop spans 14 amino acids. CDR3 sequence reads: CASCQGVNSGELFF. CDR3 bases: TGTGCCAGCTGCCAGGGTGTAAATTCCGGGGAGCTGTTTTTT.

This rearrangement joins TRBV5-6 to TRBJ2-3; no definite D call. Germline V gives CDR1 SGHDT, CDR2 YYEEEE. Trimming removed 1 base at V and 6 bases at J, with 9 bases between. This CDR3 contains 13 residues. CDR3 DNA sequence: TGTGCCAGCAGCTTGTCGTACGGGGATACGCAGTATTTT. It translates to CASSLSYGDTQYF.

This clone has a handful of counts. The chain couples TRBV6-1 to TRBJ2-5, with TRBD1 as a possible D gene (5 bases). The CDR3 has 16 residues. Per the germline V gene, CDR1 is MNHNS and CDR2 is SASEGT. V shed 3 bases and J shed 7 bases, with 21 bases lying between them. CDR3 DNA sequence: TGTGCCAGCAGTGACCAGGGTAGCCCGGTGGGCGCGACCCAGTACTTC. This gives the protein CASSDQGSPVGATQYF.

The V call is TRBV10-3, the J call TRBJ1-1; maybe TRBD1 (6 bases). V was trimmed by 11 bases and J by 1 base, leaving 8 bases between them. The CDR3 has 11 amino acids. CDR1 is ENHRY, CDR2 SYGVKD, per germline. CDR3 in DNA: TGTGCCGTACAGGGGAACACTGAAGCTTTCTTT. Protein product: CAVQGNTEAFF.

This clone appeared a few times. The chain links TRBV5-6 to TRBJ1-2; no definite D call. The length of the CDR3 is 14 residues. V was clipped by 1 base and J by 5 bases, with 12 bases between them. The germline V gene encodes CDR1 SGHDT and CDR2 YYEEEE. Here the CDR3 DNA reads TGTGCCAGCAGCTTGACTACAAGGACTTATGGCTACACCTTC. It specifies CASSLTTRTYGYTF.

This clone was counted a few times. V is TRBV19 and J is TRBJ1-1; 7 nucleotides agree with TRBD1. V lost 4 bases and J lost 0; bases outside the gene matches: 2. CDR3 length: 14 amino acids. Germline CDR1 reads LNHDA; CDR2 reads SQIVND (reference sequence). The CDR3 DNA sequence: TGTGCCAGTAGTAGGACAGGATTGAACACTGAAGCTTTCTTT. It specifies CASSRTGLNTEAFF.

This clone was seen more than once but under ten times. This chain joins TRBV5-1 and TRBJ1-2; 7 bases map to TRBD1. Germline loops: CDR1 SGHRS, CDR2 YFSETQ. Losses at the gene ends were 4 bases for V and 2 bases for J; bases not matched to a gene: 11. The CDR3 has 16 residues. CDR3 in DNA: TGCGCCAGCAGCCACACACCGGGACAGCCCAACTATGGCTACACCTTC. Amino acids: CASSHTPGQPNYGYTF.

This clone has a handful of counts. The J gene is TRBJ2-7, the V gene TRBV5-4; D is undetermined. The CDR3 length is 13 residues. Germline V gives CDR1 SGHNT, CDR2 YYREEE (reference sequence). Trimming shortened V by 3 bases and J by 2 bases, and 9 bases separated the two germline ends. The CDR3 nucleotides are TGTGCCAGCAGCTCAACCGCTACCTACGAGCAGTACTTC. It is translated as CASSSTATYEQYF.